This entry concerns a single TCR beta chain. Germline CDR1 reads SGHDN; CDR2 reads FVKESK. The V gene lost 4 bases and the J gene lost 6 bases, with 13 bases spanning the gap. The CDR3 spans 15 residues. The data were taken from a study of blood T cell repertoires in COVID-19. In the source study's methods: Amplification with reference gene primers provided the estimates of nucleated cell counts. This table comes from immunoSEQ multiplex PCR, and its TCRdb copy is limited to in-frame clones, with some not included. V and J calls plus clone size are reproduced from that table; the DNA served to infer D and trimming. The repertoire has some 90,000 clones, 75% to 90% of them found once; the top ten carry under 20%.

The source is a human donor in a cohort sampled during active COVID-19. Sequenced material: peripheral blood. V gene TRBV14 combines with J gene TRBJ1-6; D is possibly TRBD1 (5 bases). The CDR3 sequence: CASSPAGRFNSPLHF. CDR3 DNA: TGTGCCAGCAGCCCCGCGGGACGGTTTAATTCACCCCTCCACTTT.